This is a list of T cell receptor beta chains from one sample in a study of blood T cell repertoires in COVID-19. Here immunoSEQ multiplex PCR was the method, and the copy in TCRdb shows in-frame clones only, minus some. There are over 150,000 clones in the sample; just over 85% occur only once, and about 7.3% lies in the top ten. Specimen: peripheral blood. All receptors come from a man aged 50 or older with active or convalescent COVID-19. The CDR3 runs from the conserved cysteine through the conserved F or W. Each record gives: J gene, clone size, V gene, D gene, CDR3 DNA, CDR3 protein. A D gene is named only where the DNA matches it firmly. Only some rows state a clone size, as once, few, many or a class for expanded clones.

>TRBJ1-1|NA|TRBV18|TRBD1
TGTGCCAGCTCACCTGGAGACAGGGAGGCTGAAGCTTTCTTT
CASSPGDREAEAFF
>TRBJ1-5|NA|TRBV6-1|NA
TGTGCCAGCAGTGATCGGAAACCGGCAGGGATGCATAGCAATCAGCCCCAGCATTTT
CASSDRKPAGMHSNQPQHF
>TRBJ2-5|NA|TRBV7-3|NA
TGTGCCAGCAGCCCCGGGATAGAAGAGACCCAGTACTTC
CASSPGIEETQYF
>TRBJ1-3|few|TRBV5-4|TRBD1
TGTGCCAGCAGCTCACAGGGGTGGTTAGACACCATATATTTT
CASSSQGWLDTIYF
>TRBJ2-5|NA|TRBV7-8|TRBD2
TGTGCCGGGCGACTAGCGGGAGAAGAGACCCAGTACTTC
CAGRLAGEETQYF
>TRBJ2-5|NA|TRBV9|NA
TGTGCCAGCAGCCCCCAAGGGGTGTACCAAGAGACCCAGTACTTC
CASSPQGVYQETQYF
>TRBJ1-3|NA|TRBV5-4|TRBD1
TGTGCCAGCAGCTCGGCGACAGGGGGATTGGGAAACACCATATATTTT
CASSSATGGLGNTIYF
>TRBJ2-7|NA|TRBV5-5|NA
TGTGCCAGCACCAATCCGGGACACCGATACGAGCAGTACTTC
CASTNPGHRYEQYF
>TRBJ2-7|NA|TRBV6-5|NA
TGTGCCAGCAGTCTTCAACCGGGAACCTACGAGCAGTACTTC
CASSLQPGTYEQYF
>TRBJ1-1|few|TRBV7-2|NA
TGTGCCAGCAGCTTAGGTCCAGGGATGGAGGGTGAAGCTTTCTTT
CASSLGPGMEGEAFF
>TRBJ2-2|once|TRBV25-1|NA
TGTGCCAGCAGTGAATATTTTATAGCGAACACCGGGGAGCTGTTTTTT
CASSEYFIANTGELFF
>TRBJ2-7|NA|TRBV20-1|NA
TGCAGTGCCCGAAGGGGGGAGCAGTACTTC
CSARRGEQYF
>TRBJ1-1|few|TRBV12-3/TRBV12-4|TRBD1
TGTGCCAGCAGAACCGGGACAGGGAAAGCTTTCTTT
CASRTGTGKAFF
>TRBJ2-3|NA|TRBV18|NA
TGTGCCAGCTCACCTCCCGCGGGTTTGGGAATCACAGATACGCAGTATTTT
CASSPPAGLGITDTQYF
>TRBJ2-2|NA|TRBV11-2|NA
TGTGCCAGCAGTTCCCCCCGGGTACTGAACACCGGGGAGCTGTTTTTT
CASSSPRVLNTGELFF
>TRBJ2-4|once|TRBV6-1|NA
TGTGCCAGCAGTGAGCGGGGAAACATTCAGTACTTC
CASSERGNIQYF
>TRBJ2-5|once|TRBV5-1|TRBD2
TGCGCCAGCAGGGCCGGGACTAGCGGGGTTCAAGAGACCCAGTACTTC
CASRAGTSGVQETQYF
>TRBJ2-7|few|TRBV6-1|NA
TGTGCCAGCAGTGAAGGATGGCTTACGACAGGTTTCTACGAGCAGTACTTC
CASSEGWLTTGFYEQYF
>TRBJ2-4|NA|TRBV4-1|TRBD2
TGCGCCAGCAGCCAAGAGCCCAGCGGGGGGGCAAACATTCAGTACTTC
CASSQEPSGGANIQYF
>TRBJ2-7|NA|TRBV7-7|NA
TGTGCTAGCAGCTTACGACACACCTACGAGCAGTACTTC
CASSLRHTYEQYF
>TRBJ1-1|NA|TRBV5-1|NA
TGCGCCAGCAGGGGGGGGCTATTGAACACTGAAGCTTTCTTT
CASRGGLLNTEAFF